The 11 T cell receptor beta chains given below trace back to one sample, sequenced in a study of cytomegalovirus exposure and HLA in healthy donors. The PCR contained 60 Vbeta and 13 Jbeta primers. Profiled with immunoSEQ multiplex PCR; TCRdb holds only in-frame clones, not every one. The table has roughly 200,000 clones, 75% to 90% seen once; the top ten hold roughly 0.32%. The sample consisted of PBMCs. The receptors here all came from a woman aged 30 to 39 in good health and CMV-seronegative.

The chain has TRBV4-1 and TRBJ2-5; D remains ambiguous. Germline V lookup: CDR1 MGHRA, CDR2 YSYEKL. V was cut by 2 bases and J by 5 bases, with 12 bases left in between. CDR3 length equals 14 residues. Here the CDR3 reads CASSQLWSRETQYF. The CDR3 coding sequence is TGCGCCAGCAGCCAATTATGGAGTAGGGAGACCCAGTACTTC.

CDR3 in amino acids: CASSVVGLADNEQFF. CDR3 nucleotides: TGTGCCAGCAGCGTAGTCGGGCTAGCGGACAATGAGCAGTTCTTC. This chain connects TRBV9 to TRBJ2-1, with 7 bases identical to TRBD2. Germline assignment: CDR1 SGDLS and CDR2 YYNGEE. This CDR3 region has 15 residues. The ends lost 0 bases at V and 5 bases at J; junction bases unmatched: 5.

This clone was counted a single time. The V and J genes are TRBV2 and TRBJ2-7; no firm D call. The CDR3 consists of 13 residues. Germline CDR1 and CDR2: SNHLY and FYNNEI. V was pared by 3 bases and J by 5 bases, with 11 bases between. This CDR3 is CASSDPLENEQYF. The CDR3 DNA reads TGTGCCAGCAGTGATCCCCTAGAAAACGAGCAGTACTTC.

The gene calls are TRBV6-6 and TRBJ2-7, with TRBD1 matching over 11 bases. Germline loops: CDR1 MNHNY, CDR2 SVGAGI (reference sequence). The ends lost 6 bases at V and 3 bases at J; junction bases unmatched: 7. The CDR3 runs to 15 residues. The CDR3 sequence: CASSQTGTGGYEQYF. DNA for the CDR3: TGTGCCAGCAGCCAAACCGGGACAGGGGGCTACGAGCAGTACTTC.

V usage is TRBV28 and J usage is TRBJ2-1; no reliable D call. The germline CDR1 and CDR2 sequences are MDHEN and SYDVKM. V shed 5 bases and J shed 10 bases, with 12 bases lying between them. The CDR3 loop spans 12 amino acids. CDR3 nucleotides: TGTGCCAGCAGTCTTAGGATGAGGGAGCAGTTCTTC. Encoded protein: CASSLRMREQFF. The entire variable domain, with the rest obtained from reference TRBV28 and TRBJ2-1, is as follows: DVKVTQSSRYLVKRTGEKVFLECVQDMDHENMFWYRQDPGLGLRLIYFSYDVKMKEKGDIPEGYSVSREKKERFSLILESASTNQTSMYLCASSLRMREQFFGPGTRLTVL.

This sequence joins TRBV5-1 and TRBJ2-5, with 8 bases identical to TRBD2. Germline V lookup: CDR1 SGHRS, CDR2 YFSETQ. This CDR3 comprises 14 residues. V lost 5 bases, J lost 5 bases, and 8 bases stayed unmatched. The CDR3 DNA is TGCGCCAGCAGACCCGGGGGGGCCTTTGAGACCCAGTACTTC. It specifies CASRPGGAFETQYF.

The chain has TRBV7-9 and TRBJ2-3, with 8 bases that match TRBD2. The CDR3 sequence is 15 residues long. With 3 bases clipped from V and 2 bases from J, the junction kept 4 bases outside the gene matches. Germline assignment: CDR1 SEHNR and CDR2 FQNEAQ (reference sequence). In nucleotides, the CDR3 is TGTGCCAGCAGCTTTCCGGGAGGGCACACAGATACGCAGTATTTT. Amino acid sequence: CASSFPGGHTDTQYF. Based on the CDR3 plus reference TRBV7-9 and TRBJ2-3, the full variable domain is DTGVSQNPRHKITKRGQNVTFRCDPISEHNRLYWYRQTLGQGPEFLTYFQNEAQLEKSRLLSDRFSAERPKGSFSTLEIQRTEQGDSAMYLCASSFPGGHTDTQYFGPGTRLTVL.

The rearrangement uses TRBV30 and TRBJ2-2; 7 nucleotides align to TRBD2. This CDR3 spans 13 amino acids. Germline V gene lookup returns CDR1 GTSNPN and CDR2 SVGIG (reference sequence). With V trimmed by 1 base and J by 6 bases, 2 bases remained unmatched. CDR3 bases: TGTGCCTGGAGTGGCCGGGGGGCCGGGGAGCTGTTTTTT. Protein sequence: CAWSGRGAGELFF.

This clone occurred once. The chain employs TRBV4-1 and TRBJ2-7; perhaps TRBD1 as D (7 bases). V was trimmed by 2 bases and J by 6 bases, leaving 17 bases between them. Germline assignment: CDR1 MGHRA and CDR2 YSYEKL. This CDR3 has 15 amino acids. The DNA of the CDR3 is TGCGCCAGCAGCCAACTGGAGGGGGCCGTCGGCGAGCAGTACTTC. Its translation: CASSQLEGAVGEQYF.

The chain joins TRBV5-6 to TRBJ2-5, with 8 bases identical to TRBD2. This CDR3 spans 18 amino acids. Unmatched junction bases numbered 10, after V lost 0 bases and J lost 0 bases. The germline V gene has CDR1 SGHDT and CDR2 YYEEEE. CDR3 amino acids: CASSLAWRGAPHQETQYF. In DNA, the CDR3 is TGTGCCAGCAGCTTGGCTTGGCGGGGGGCTCCACACCAAGAGACCCAGTACTTC.

V and J are TRBV10-1 and TRBJ1-4; 7 nucleotides agree with TRBD1. There are 15 residues in the CDR3. The V and J ends lost 4 bases and 3 bases, in that order; junction bases with no gene match: 5. Per germline, CDR1 WNHNN and CDR2 SYGVQD (reference sequence). CDR3 residues: CASSALQGANEKLFF. The CDR3 DNA sequence: TGCGCCAGCAGTGCACTTCAGGGGGCTAATGAAAAACTGTTTTTT.